The sequence of this T cell receptor beta chain was determined in a study of shared clonotypes between healthy human individuals (TCRdb year 2020). As for the study more broadly: The cohort included three men and a couple of women between 18 and 49 years of age. To increase sequencing depth and limit assay-specific biases, different laboratories used diverse techniques to prepare libraries and sequence TCR repertoires. The study deeply sequenced blood TCR repertoires of about 5 healthy adults to estimate repertoire size and the extent of clonotype sharing between individuals. For each donor, CD4 naive and CD4 memory were each given three plates, CD8 naive was given two plates, and CD8 memory was given one plate. Per donor, leukapheresis produced somewhere between about 0.9 and 10 billion PBMCs.

The CDR3 sequence holds 14 residues, the cysteine and phenylalanine included. Only CDR3 DNA is held: 42 bases, read in frame from base 1. V drops 2 bases and J drops 1 base, leaving 8 bases in between. The CDR1 and CDR2 encoded by the germline V gene are SQVTM and ANQGSEA. Worth noting for this clone: Its antigen has not been determined. Base qualities are missing; no much larger clone stands one base away.

Points the paper makes about the study in general: Pairwise subsampling indicated that sequencing depth was expected to affect the degree of clonotype sharing among donors. Rarefaction of sorted-subset datasets indicated incomplete sequencing despite the large sequencing depth. Naive subsets generally had larger estimated clonotype richness than memory subsets did. Sharing across a handful of donors was observed for approximately 5% of naive CD4, over 3% of naive CD8, over 2% of memory CD4, and over 0.3% of memory CD8 clonotypes. Sampling was limited to blood, and TCR repertoires in tissue likely differ from TCR repertoires in blood. Higher generation probabilities were observed for clonotypes shared by all four sorted-subset donors than for non-shared clonotypes. The genetic and exposure-history diversity represented was limited by the small number of donors.

Using the deep immunoSEQ assay, TCR CDR3 regions were amplified from genomic DNA by multiplex PCR. Extracted genomic DNA from each cell subset was spread evenly across all wells of several immunoSEQ 96-well plates, with each plate serving as a replicate. Each replicate PCR for sorted subsets received around 200 ng genomic DNA, equal to 30,000 or so T cell genomes. Purified libraries were quantified with a Qubit 3.0 fluorometer, sized on a Bioanalyzer 2100, and re-quantified with the KAPA Library Quantification kit. A separate single-read 150-cycle Illumina NextSeq 550 flow cell was used to sequence each immunoSEQ 96-well plate. In the authors' own workflow: The immunoSEQ output contained only junctional sequences without quality scores, so filtering could not match that applied to full-length reads. Sequences were annotated with PyIR, a Python wrapper for IgBLAST v1.9, using IMGT germline references to assign V/J genes and CDR3. Reads with weak V/J assignments (E-value above 1e-6), missing CDR3, stop codons, out-of-frame junctions, or ambiguous translated residues were removed. A V3J clonotype was defined by an identical inferred V gene, J gene, and CDR3 amino acid sequence. To compute the percentage overlap between repertoires, the number of shared unique clonotypes was divided by the size of the smaller repertoire. RTK rarefaction, the Chao1 estimator, and Recon v2.1 estimates of unobserved clonotypes were used to assess repertoire richness. Generation probabilities for all TCRbeta clonotypes obtained by the gDNA method from several donors were computed using OLGA. Entries here come from immuneACCESS through TCRdb and include only in-frame sequences with V and J called. Some clones fail to appear in such tables; in the studies checked, an unresolved V gene covers under half of the shortfall, and the cause of the remainder is unknown. The V and J calls and clone size come from that table; D and trimming were worked out from the DNA. This sample comprises roughly 550,000 clones, around 95% of them detected only once. In total, the top ten clones hold roughly 0.1% of the sample.

CD8 naive samples were CD45RO-negative cells positively selected for CCR7, giving a CD45RA+CCR7+ population that excluded TemRA cells. Donors were healthy HIV-negative adults with no recently reported acute infections or vaccinations. Every donor was a Caucasian adult living in Nashville, Tennessee, USA. Blood was obtained by leukapheresis, after which PBMCs were separated by Ficoll-Histopaque density gradient centrifugation and cryopreserved in liquid nitrogen vapor phase. Purity and quantity of every magnetically sorted T cell population were checked by analytical flow cytometry. Each sorted fraction had its genomic DNA isolated and then quantified by UV absorbance on a Nanodrop 2000c.

The sequence derives from a woman in her 30s in good health. This chain joins TRBV29-1 to TRBJ2-2, with TRBD2 tentatively as D gene (5 bases match). The specimen was naive CD8+ T cells sorted from blood. The cell subset or site label on this specimen signifies: CD45RA+CCR7+. The base sequence is TGCAGCGTTGAACCGGGAAGGAACACCGGGGAGCTGTTTTTT. Its amino acids are CSVEPGRNTGELFF.